Listed below are T cell receptor beta chains from one sample, sequenced in a study of T cells after posttransplantation cyclophosphamide. The assay was immunoSEQ multiplex PCR, and TCRdb's table has in-frame clones only and misses some. Reported are about 2,300 clones, none seen only once; the ten largest carry approximately 25%. The sequencing used PBMCs, collected after an allogeneic stem cell transplant with post-transplant cyclophosphamide. These TCRs come from an older female patient who received an allogeneic stem cell transplant from an unrelated donor, was CMV-positive, and had acute GVHD only. Some T cells may be graft donor cells. Each CDR3 is given with its conserved first and last residue. Fields, in order: V gene, J gene, clone size, D gene, CDR3 protein, CDR3 DNA. D genes are given only for firm matches. Size is omitted from some rows. Given values are once, few, many or a class for expanded clones.

>TRBV28|TRBJ1-4|many|TRBD1
CAGSSPTGGEEKLFF
TGTGCCGGCAGTTCCCCGACAGGGGGAGAGGAAAAACTGTTTTTT
>TRBV5-1|TRBJ2-6|many|TRBD1
CASSRGTGQGGANVLTF
TGCGCCAGCAGCCGCGGGACAGGCCAGGGGGGGGCCAACGTCCTGACTTTC
>TRBV29-1|TRBJ2-3|many|TRBD1
CSVRQGWDTQYF
TGCAGCGTAAGACAGGGATGGGATACGCAGTATTTT
>TRBV19|TRBJ2-3|many|.
CASTDARDTQYF
TGTGCCAGCACAGACGCACGAGATACGCAGTATTTT
>TRBV27|TRBJ2-7|many|.
CASSPQGPYEQYF
TGTGCCAGCAGTCCACAGGGTCCCTACGAGCAGTACTTC
>TRBV7-8|TRBJ1-6|many|TRBD1
CASSLPGQGGSPLHF
TGTGCCAGCAGTTTACCGGGACAGGGCGGTTCACCCCTCCACTTT
>TRBV24-1|TRBJ2-3|few|.
CATSDDGADTQYF
TGTGCCACCAGTGACGACGGGGCAGATACGCAGTATTTT
>TRBV7-2|TRBJ2-5|many|.
CASSLERAAGETQYF
TGTGCCAGCAGCTTAGAGAGGGCAGCTGGAGAGACCCAGTACTTC
>TRBV6-2/TRBV6-3|TRBJ1-3|medium-sized|.
CASTHGNTIYF
TGTGCCAGCACCCATGGAAACACCATATATTTT
>TRBV5-1|TRBJ2-6|many|TRBD1
CASSLASGGPGANVLTF
TGCGCCAGCAGCTTGGCCTCAGGGGGTCCTGGGGCCAACGTCCTGACTTTC
>TRBV4-2|TRBJ1-2|many|.
CASSQDSHGYTF
TGTGCCAGCAGCCAAGACAGTCACGGCTACACCTTC
>TRBV12-3/TRBV12-4|TRBJ2-1|many|.
CASMGRSDEQFF
TGTGCCAGCATGGGCCGGTCGGATGAGCAGTTCTTC
>TRBV5-1|TRBJ1-2|many|.
CASTLGLLGLYGYTF
TGCGCCAGCACCCTTGGTCTGCTCGGACTTTATGGCTACACCTTC
>TRBV6-4|TRBJ2-7|many|.
CASRVGGGTRGTNEQYF
TGTGCCAGCAGAGTGGGCGGCGGTACGAGGGGAACGAACGAGCAGTACTTC
>TRBV5-4|TRBJ2-7|many|.
CASSLKGGDYEQYF
TGTGCCAGCAGCTTAAAGGGGGGGGACTACGAGCAGTACTTC
>TRBV28|TRBJ1-1|many|.
CASSLIRGAKAFF
TGTGCCAGCAGTTTAATTCGGGGGGCGAAAGCTTTCTTT
>TRBV28|TRBJ1-1|many|.
CASCELGGMNTEAFF
TGTGCCAGCTGCGAATTAGGGGGTATGAACACTGAAGCTTTCTTT
>TRBV28|TRBJ2-7|.|.
CASSLWGAAYEQYF
TGTGCCAGCAGTTTATGGGGGGCTGCCTACGAGCAGTACTTC
>TRBV27|TRBJ2-3|many|.
CASKGVTTQYF
TGTGCCAGCAAGGGTGTTACTACGCAGTATTTT
>TRBV9|TRBJ2-6|many|.
CASGQRGGQISGANVLTF
TGTGCCAGCGGTCAACGAGGTGGACAGATCTCTGGGGCCAACGTCCTGACTTTC
>TRBV18|TRBJ1-4|medium-sized|.
CASSPLVGQGTNEKLFF
TGTGCCAGCTCACCATTAGTTGGGCAGGGCACTAATGAAAAACTGTTTTTT
>TRBV27|TRBJ1-5|many|.
CASSDHTGNNQPQHF
TGTGCCAGCAGTGACCATACAGGGAACAATCAGCCCCAGCATTTT
>TRBV27|TRBJ2-7|few|.
CASSLNRIPYEQYF
TGTGCCAGCAGTTTAAACAGGATCCCCTACGAGCAGTACTTC
>TRBV6-1|TRBJ1-1|.|.
CASTYTEAFF
TGTGCCAGCACCTATACTGAAGCTTTCTTT
>TRBV11-2|TRBJ2-5|.|TRBD2
CASSLVGLGETQYF
TGTGCCAGCAGCCTTGTCGGACTAGGGGAGACCCAGTACTTC
>TRBV18|TRBJ1-2|many|.
CASSPSQFRYGYTF
TGTGCCAGCTCACCATCCCAGTTCCGCTATGGCTACACCTTC
>TRBV7-9|TRBJ1-1|many|.
CASSLTPSTGKAFF
TGTGCCAGCAGCTTAACTCCTTCAACAGGGAAAGCTTTCTTT
>TRBV7-3|TRBJ1-6|many|.
CASNDSPNSPLHF
TGTGCCAGCAACGACAGTCCGAATTCACCCCTCCACTTT
>TRBV10-3|TRBJ1-2|medium-sized|.
CAISEPVVEGYTF
TGTGCCATCAGTGAGCCCGTGGTAGAGGGCTACACCTTC
>TRBV27|TRBJ2-5|.|TRBD2
CASSFLASGRKETQYF
TGTGCCAGCAGTTTTTTAGCTAGCGGGAGAAAAGAGACCCAGTACTTC
>TRBV18|TRBJ1-1|many|TRBD1
CASSPLGTAEAFF
TGTGCCAGCTCACCACTCGGGACAGCTGAAGCTTTCTTT
>TRBV6-5|TRBJ1-2|many|.
CASSYMERGALGYTF
TGTGCCAGCAGTTACATGGAACGGGGGGCATTAGGCTACACCTTC
>TRBV7-9|TRBJ2-1|medium-sized|TRBD2
CASRAGLAGVNEQFF
TGTGCCAGCAGGGCAGGACTAGCGGGAGTCAATGAGCAGTTCTTC
>TRBV12-3/TRBV12-4|TRBJ2-7|.|.
CASSSPGAGQISYEQYF
TGTGCCAGCAGTTCTCCGGGCGCGGGACAGATCTCCTACGAGCAGTACTTC
>TRBV10-3|TRBJ2-2|many|.
CAISTSAGQNTGELFF
TGTGCCATCAGTACTTCCGCTGGACAAAACACCGGGGAGCTGTTTTTT
>TRBV5-1|TRBJ2-3|.|TRBD2
CASSLAGTSATDTQYF
TGCGCCAGCAGCTTGGCCGGGACTAGCGCCACAGATACGCAGTATTTT
>TRBV4-2|TRBJ1-1|many|.
CASSQGQYNTEAFF
TGTGCCAGCAGCCAAGGACAGTACAACACTGAAGCTTTCTTT
>TRBV5-1|TRBJ1-5|medium-sized|.
CASSPSGDQPQHF
TGCGCCAGCAGCCCCAGCGGGGATCAGCCCCAGCATTTT
>TRBV2|TRBJ1-6|many|.
CASNGPAYNSPLHF
TGTGCCAGCAATGGCCCCGCATATAATTCACCCCTCCACTTT
>TRBV6-2/TRBV6-3|TRBJ2-1|many|TRBD2
CASSPHHSGRAGNNEQFF
TGTGCCAGCAGTCCACATCATAGCGGGAGGGCTGGAAACAATGAGCAGTTCTTC
>TRBV5-1|TRBJ2-1|many|TRBD2
CASSLFTSGGFPGEQFF
TGCGCCAGCAGCTTATTTACTAGCGGGGGGTTCCCCGGCGAGCAGTTCTTC
>TRBV6-2/TRBV6-3|TRBJ2-7|many|TRBD2
CASRPSGSLEQYF
TGTGCCAGCAGGCCAAGCGGGAGTCTCGAGCAGTACTTC
>TRBV27|TRBJ1-2|many|.
CASSLGAAGLYGYTF
TGTGCCAGCAGTTTAGGGGCGGCAGGGCTTTATGGCTACACCTTC
>TRBV7-8|TRBJ1-4|many|TRBD1
CASRQTGGVGEKLFF
TGTGCCAGCAGGCAAACAGGGGGCGTCGGGGAAAAACTGTTTTTT
>TRBV7-9|TRBJ2-2|medium-sized|.
CASSLVTLRQTGELFF
TGTGCCAGCAGCTTAGTAACCCTCCGACAGACCGGGGAGCTGTTTTTT
>TRBV11-2|TRBJ1-1|many|.
CASSFSNTEAFF
TGTGCCAGCAGCTTCAGTAACACTGAAGCTTTCTTT
>TRBV4-1|TRBJ1-5|many|TRBD1
CASSQQGQGLLGPQHF
TGCGCCAGCAGCCAACAAGGACAGGGGCTTTTAGGGCCCCAGCATTTT
>TRBV28|TRBJ2-7|.|.
CASSPLQTGQLPYEQYF
TGTGCCAGCAGTCCCCTCCAGACAGGCCAGCTCCCCTACGAGCAGTACTTC
>TRBV7-9|TRBJ2-7|large|.
CASSLGLNEQYF
TGTGCCAGCAGCTTAGGTTTAAACGAGCAGTACTTC
>TRBV7-8|TRBJ1-4|many|TRBD1
CASSSDGTANEKLFF
TGTGCCAGCAGCTCGGACGGGACAGCAAATGAAAAACTGTTTTTT
>TRBV30|TRBJ2-6|few|TRBD2
CARTFSGSKSGANVLTF
TGTGCCCGTACTTTTAGCGGGAGTAAGTCTGGGGCCAACGTCCTGACTTTC
>TRBV4-2|TRBJ2-1|many|TRBD2
CASSVAGGPYNEQFF
TGTGCCAGCAGCGTCGCGGGAGGTCCCTACAATGAGCAGTTCTTC
>TRBV11-2|TRBJ2-7|many|.
CASSLGQGYPYEQYF
TGTGCCAGCAGCTTAGGTCAGGGATACCCCTACGAGCAGTACTTC
>TRBV6-2/TRBV6-3|TRBJ1-2|few|TRBD1
CASSSFARDRGQNGYTF
TGTGCCAGCAGTTCCTTCGCTCGGGACAGGGGCCAAAATGGCTACACCTTC